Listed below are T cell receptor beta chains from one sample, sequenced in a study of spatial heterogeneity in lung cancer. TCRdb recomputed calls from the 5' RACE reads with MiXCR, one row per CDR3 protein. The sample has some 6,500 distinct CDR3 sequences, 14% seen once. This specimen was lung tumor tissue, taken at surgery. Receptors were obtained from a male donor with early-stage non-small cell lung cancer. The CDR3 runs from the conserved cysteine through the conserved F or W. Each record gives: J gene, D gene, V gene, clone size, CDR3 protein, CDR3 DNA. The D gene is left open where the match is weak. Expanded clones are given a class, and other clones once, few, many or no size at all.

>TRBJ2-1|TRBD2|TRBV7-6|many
CASSLVAGTSSYNEQFF
TGTGCCAGCAGCTTAGTGGCCGGGACTAGCTCCTACAATGAGCAGTTCTTC
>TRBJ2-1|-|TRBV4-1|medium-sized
CASSQAPPSSYNEQFF
TGCGCCAGCAGCCAAGCCCCACCATCCTCCTACAATGAGCAGTTCTTC
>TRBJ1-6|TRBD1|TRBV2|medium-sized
CASKAGGAPIDSPLHF
TGTGCCAGCAAGGCAGGGGGTGCACCGATTGATTCACCCCTCCACTTT
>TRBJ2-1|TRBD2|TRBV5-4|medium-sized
CASSLRLAGVGHEQFF
TGTGCCAGCAGCTTGCGGCTAGCGGGAGTGGGCCATGAGCAGTTCTTC
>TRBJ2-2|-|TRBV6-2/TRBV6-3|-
CASSYTIGANTGELFF
TGTGCCAGCAGTTACACCATTGGGGCGAACACCGGGGAGCTGTTTTTT
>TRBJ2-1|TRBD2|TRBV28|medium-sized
CASSFTETLAGVGNEQFF
TGTGCCAGCAGTTTTACGGAGACACTAGCGGGAGTTGGCAATGAGCAGTTCTTC
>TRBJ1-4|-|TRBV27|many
CASKLAGRQNEKLFF
TGTGCCAGCAAACTTGCGGGGCGACAGAATGAAAAACTGTTTTTT
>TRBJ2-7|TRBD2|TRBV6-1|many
CASSSGLAAGEQYF
TGTGCCAGCAGTTCGGGACTAGCGGCAGGTGAGCAGTACTTC
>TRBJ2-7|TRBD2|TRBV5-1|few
CASSPGLADYEQYF
TGCGCCAGCAGCCCCGGACTAGCGGATTACGAGCAGTACTTC
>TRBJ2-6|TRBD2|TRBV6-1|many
CASSGGYGANVLTF
TGTGCCAGCAGCGGGGGGTACGGGGCCAACGTCCTGACTTTC
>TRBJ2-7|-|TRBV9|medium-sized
CASSVVASSYEQYF
TGTGCCAGCAGCGTAGTGGCCAGCTCCTACGAGCAGTACTTC
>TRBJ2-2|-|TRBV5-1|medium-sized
CASRSGSRTGELFF
TGCGCCAGCAGATCGGGGTCCCGCACCGGGGAGCTGTTTTTT
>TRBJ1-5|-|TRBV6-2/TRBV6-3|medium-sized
CASSSPGAVWGQHF
TGTGCCAGCAGTTCCCCGGGGGCGGTCTGGGGCCAGCATTTT
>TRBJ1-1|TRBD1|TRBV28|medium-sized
CASSLYRGQGTAFF
TGTGCCAGCAGTTTATATAGAGGACAGGGAACAGCTTTCTTT
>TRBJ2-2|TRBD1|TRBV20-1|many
CSARDLEGGADGELFF
TGCAGTGCTAGAGATCTCGAAGGGGGCGCAGACGGGGAGCTGTTTTTT
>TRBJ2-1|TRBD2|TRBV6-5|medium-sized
CASSYSGRGVYEQFF
TGTGCCAGCAGTTATAGCGGGAGGGGGGTCTATGAGCAGTTCTTC
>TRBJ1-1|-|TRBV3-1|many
CASRRGPGSTEAFF
TGTGCCAGCAGACGGGGACCGGGAAGCACTGAAGCTTTCTTT
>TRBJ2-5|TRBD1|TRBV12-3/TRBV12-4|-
CASSLDREETQYF
TGTGCCAGCAGTTTGGACAGGGAAGAGACCCAGTACTTC
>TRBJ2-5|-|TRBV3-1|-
CASSQGGAGQETQYF
TGTGCCAGCAGCCAAGGAGGGGCCGGGCAAGAGACCCAGTACTTC
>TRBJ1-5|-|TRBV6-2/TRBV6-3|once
CASSRTPMAGDQPQHF
TGTGCCAGCAGTCGAACCCCGATGGCCGGGGATCAGCCCCAGCATTTT
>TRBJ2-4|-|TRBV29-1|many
CSVALEVTNIQYF
TGCAGCGTTGCTTTGGAGGTCACAAACATTCAGTACTTC
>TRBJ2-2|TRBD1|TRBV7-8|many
CASSLAPTGEGELFF
TGTGCCAGCAGCTTAGCTCCGACAGGGGAAGGGGAGCTGTTTTTT
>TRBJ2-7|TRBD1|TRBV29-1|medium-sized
CSVETGVGSYEQYF
TGCAGCGTAGAGACAGGGGTGGGATCCTACGAGCAGTACTTC
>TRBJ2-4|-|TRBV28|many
CASSYYRGAAGIGSKNIQYF
TGTGCCAGCAGCTACTACAGGGGCGCGGCGGGAATTGGGTCCAAAAACATTCAGTACTTC
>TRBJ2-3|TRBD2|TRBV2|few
CASTRAGSIGTDTQYF
TGTGCCAGCACAAGAGCGGGATCCATTGGCACAGATACGCAGTATTTT
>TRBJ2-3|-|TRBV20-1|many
CSARKRGTDTQYF
TGCAGTGCTAGGAAGCGGGGCACAGATACGCAGTATTTT